This T cell receptor (beta chain) originates from a study of blood T cell repertoires in COVID-19. V was cut by 0 bases and J by 4 bases, with 20 bases left in between. The length of the CDR3 is 18 residues. Germline CDR1 reads LGHNA; CDR2 reads YSLEER. Profiled with immunoSEQ multiplex PCR; TCRdb holds only in-frame clones, not every one. The sample contains under 300,000 clones, around nine tenths of which appear only once. The chain links TRBV4-3 to TRBJ2-3; tentatively, D is TRBD2 (7 bases). This TCR came from a woman younger than 30 who had recovered from COVID-19. Material for sequencing was PBMCs or T cells enriched from blood (not recorded which). The CDR3 sequence: CASSQEGGRGAYSDTQYF. The CDR3 DNA sequence: TGCGCCAGCAGCCAAGAGGGAGGCCGGGGGGCCTATTCAGATACGCAGTATTTT.